This entry lists 3 T cell receptor beta chains sequenced from one sample in a study of PD-1 blockade in classical Hodgkin lymphoma. There was relapse after autologous stem cell transplantation in every patient, and there was variation in brentuximab vedotin exposure. Some clones are missing from TCRdb's copy, which holds only in-frame ones; the method was immunoSEQ multiplex PCR. The sample holds tens of thousands of clones; 93% are singletons and the top ten take 6.5% to 8%. The sample in question was peripheral blood mononuclear cells (PBMCs), obtained at baseline. Every receptor here comes from a human donor with classical Hodgkin lymphoma.

CDR3 sequence reads: CASSLGQPDTQYF. CDR3 in DNA: TGCGCCAGCAGCTTGGGGCAGCCGGATACGCAGTATTTT. V gene TRBV5-1 combines with J gene TRBJ2-3; the D is unclear. Germline V gene data show CDR1 as SGHRS and CDR2 as YFSETQ. V was clipped by 0 bases and J by 6 bases, with 8 bases between them. CDR3 length equals 13 residues.

This clone has a single count. This chain joins TRBV7-9 and TRBJ1-1; unclear D gene. The CDR3 spans 14 residues. Germline V gives CDR1 SEHNR, CDR2 FQNEAQ (reference sequence). Between the trimmed V and J ends, which lost 4 bases and 6 bases, there was a span of 15 bases. In DNA, the CDR3 is TGTGCCAGCAGCTCTAGGGCTGGGGTGGCTGAAGCTTTCTTT. Translated, it gives CASSSRAGVAEAFF.

This chain uses TRBV4-3 with TRBJ2-7; either TRBD1 or TRBD2 may supply D (5 bases each). CDR1 is LGHNA and CDR2 is YSLEER in the germline V gene. This CDR3 contains 16 residues. The ends were cut back, 0 bases at V and 6 bases at J, with 18 bases in the middle. CDR3 nucleotide sequence: TGCGCCAGCAGCCAAGACTCCGGGACCCTGGCTTCCGAGCAGTACTTC. The encoded protein is CASSQDSGTLASEQYF.